The 22 T cell receptor beta chains below come from one sample, sequenced in a study of blood T cell repertoires in COVID-19. Method: immunoSEQ multiplex PCR; TCRdb's copy keeps in-frame clones and lacks some. The sample records under 200,000 clones, 82% being singletons. The sequenced sample was PBMCs or T cells enriched from blood (not recorded which). The receptors stem from a woman in her sixties with acute COVID-19.

In its sample, this clone was seen once. The chain couples TRBV5-5 to TRBJ1-1, with 7 bases lining up with TRBD1. The J segment lost 5 bases and the V segment lost 4 bases, leaving 8 bases of the junction unmatched. The CDR3 loop spans 14 amino acids. Germline V CDR1 and CDR2: SGHKS, YYEKEE (reference sequence). Here the CDR3 DNA reads TGTGCCAGCAGCGGAACAGGGGCGAGGACTGAAGCTTTCTTT. It translates to CASSGTGARTEAFF.

The chain has TRBV29-1 and TRBJ1-3; 11 nucleotides align to TRBD1. The junction had 6 bases not matched to a gene; V was cut back by 3 bases and J by 11 bases. Germline lookup yields CDR1 SQVTM and CDR2 ANQGSEA. The length of the CDR3 is 13 residues. The CDR3, as DNA: TGCAGCGTTGAGATTGGACAGGGGGCTCCCATATATTTT. Encoded protein: CSVEIGQGAPIYF. Supplemented by reference TRBV29-1 and TRBJ1-3, the full variable domain reads SAVISQKPSRDICQRGTSLTIQCQVDSQVTMMFWYRQQPGQSLTLIATANQGSEATYESGFVIDKFPISRPNLTFSTLTVSNMSPEDSSIYLCSVEIGQGAPIYFGEGSWLTVV.

The V gene is TRBV2, the J gene TRBJ1-3, with D perhaps TRBD1 (6 bases). From germline, CDR1 is SNHLY and CDR2 FYNNEI. Trimming stripped 3 bases from V and 8 bases from J, with 14 bases between. This CDR3 is built from 14 residues. CDR3 residues: CASSDRRGADTIYF. CDR3 sequence (DNA): TGTGCCAGCAGTGATCGCAGGGGCGCAGACACCATATATTTT. The full variable domain, in which reference TRBV2 and TRBJ1-3 provide the parts outside the CDR3, is EPEVTQTPSHQVTQMGQEVILRCVPISNHLYFYWYRQILGQKVEFLVSFYNNEISEKSEIFDDQFSVERPDGSNFTLKIRSTKLEDSAMYFCASSDRRGADTIYFGEGSWLTVV.

The chain uses TRBV19 and TRBJ2-2, with 7 bases that match TRBD2. V lost 4 bases and J lost 6; bases outside the gene matches: 8. Germline V gives CDR1 LNHDA, CDR2 SQIVND (reference sequence). The CDR3 has 15 amino acids. This CDR3 reads CASSRVGGAAGELFF. CDR3 nucleotides: TGTGCCAGTAGTAGAGTGGGAGGGGCCGCCGGGGAGCTGTTTTTT.

The sample holds a few counts of this clone. This CDR3 is CASSPRDRRNQPQHF. CDR3 nucleotides: TGTGCCAGCAGCCCCCGGGACAGAAGAAATCAGCCCCAGCATTTT. The gene calls are TRBV21-1 and TRBJ1-5; the table's D call TRBD1 went unverified against the DNA. TRBV21-1 is noted as a pseudogene. The CDR3 extends over 15 amino acids.

The DNA for the CDR3 is TGTGCCAGTACGGGGAACACTGAAGCTTTCTTT. This sequence encodes CASTGNTEAFF. The chain couples TRBV28 to TRBJ1-1; no clear D gene. The CDR3 is 11 amino acids. Deletions cut 9 bases from V and 1 base from J, with 6 bases between. Germline CDR1 and CDR2: MDHEN and SYDVKM.

This sequence joins TRBV11-3 and TRBJ2-1; 9 bases are shared with TRBD2. Germline-derived CDR1 and CDR2 are SGHNT and YENEEA. The CDR3 is made up of 18 amino acids. V gave up 0 bases and J gave up 1 base; unmatched junction bases: 7. This CDR3 reads CASSLDGGRGLSYNEQFF. The CDR3 DNA is TGTGCCAGCAGCTTAGATGGCGGGAGGGGTTTGTCCTACAATGAGCAGTTCTTC. Filled out from reference TRBV11-3 and TRBJ2-1, the complete variable domain reads EAGVVQSPRYKIIEKKQPVAFWCNPISGHNTLYWYLQNLGQGPELLIRYENEEAVDDSQLPKDRFSAERLKGVDSTLKIQPAELGDSAVYLCASSLDGGRGLSYNEQFFGPGTRLTVL.

The chain links TRBV19 to TRBJ2-7; D may be TRBD2 (6 bases). The length of the CDR3 is 16 residues. Germline V gene data show CDR1 as LNHDA and CDR2 as SQIVND (reference sequence). Trimming left V 3 bases short and J 2 bases short, with 17 bases between. The CDR3 nucleotides are TGTGCCAGTAGTATTTCGTCGGGAGTGTTTCCCTACGAGCAGTACTTC. Protein product: CASSISSGVFPYEQYF.

This sequence joins TRBV5-6 and TRBJ1-2; 7 nucleotides agree with TRBD1. Germline V gives CDR1 SGHDT, CDR2 YYEEEE. V trimming: 4 bases; J trimming: 5 bases; junction bases outside the gene matches: 14. The CDR3 consists of 16 residues. In DNA form, the CDR3 reads TGTGCCAGCAGCCCCGTGGGGTGGGGACAGATATATGGCTACACCTTC. The encoded protein is CASSPVGWGQIYGYTF.

The J gene is TRBJ1-1, the V gene TRBV9; 10 bases are shared with TRBD1. The CDR3 is 17 residues long. Germline V gene sequence: CDR1 SGDLS, CDR2 YYNGEE. Germline trimming cut 3 bases from V and 2 bases from J; bases unmatched to any gene: 10. The DNA for the CDR3 is TGTGCCAGCAGCGCCGGAATGGACAGGGGGTATAACACTGAAGCTTTCTTT. Translation: CASSAGMDRGYNTEAFF.

This clone was found a few times. The rearrangement joins TRBV30 to TRBJ1-1; D uncertain. Germline V lookup: CDR1 GTSNPN, CDR2 SVGIG (reference sequence). The CDR3 loop spans 13 amino acids. The CDR3 nucleotides read TGTAGCGCGGGCCTGGGGATGAACACTGAAGCTTTCTTT. Its protein product is CSAGLGMNTEAFF. The full variable domain, its missing parts supplied by reference TRBV30 and TRBJ1-1, is SQTIHQWPATLVQPVGSPLSLECTVEGTSNPNLYWYRQAAGRGLQLLFYSVGIGQISSEVPQNLSASRPQDRQFILSSKKLLLSDSGFYLCSAGLGMNTEAFFGQGTRLTVV.

The rearrangement joins TRBV10-2 to TRBJ2-1, with 8 nucleotides matching TRBD1. Germline CDR1 is WSHSY and CDR2 is SAAADI. The CDR3 is made up of 14 amino acids. V dropped 7 bases and J dropped 5; count of bases not matched to a gene: 7. CDR3 coding DNA: TGCGCCAGCACCCCGGACAGGGCTAACAATGAGCAGTTCTTC. Protein product: CASTPDRANNEQFF.

A single count supports this clone. The chain is built from TRBV18 and TRBJ2-5, with 7 bases that match TRBD2. J was trimmed by 1 base and V by 3 bases; bases with no gene match: 5. There are 15 residues in the CDR3. Germline V gene sequence: CDR1 KGHSH, CDR2 LQKENI. CDR3 bases: TGTGCCAGCTCACCCGCTAGCGGATCCCAAGAGACCCAGTACTTC. This translates into CASSPASGSQETQYF.

The chain uses TRBV5-1 and TRBJ2-5, with 9 positions matching TRBD2. V was pared by 1 base and J by 4 bases, with 11 bases of the junction left unmatched. Germline assignment: CDR1 SGHRS and CDR2 YFSETQ. The CDR3 has 17 amino acids. CDR3 sequence (DNA): TGCGCCAGCAGCTTGCGGGCCGGGGGACTAGCTGCAGAGACCCAGTACTTC. Its protein product is CASSLRAGGLAAETQYF.

CDR3 DNA sequence: TGTGCCAGCTCACCCCAGCGGGAGGAAGGTGAGCAGTTCTTC. Protein: CASSPQREEGEQFF. The chain uses TRBV18 and TRBJ2-1; 9 bases are shared with TRBD2. Germline V gene lookup returns CDR1 KGHSH and CDR2 LQKENI. The CDR3 is 14 amino acids. V was pared by 3 bases and J by 9 bases, with 6 bases of the junction left unmatched.

The chain is built from TRBV4-3 and TRBJ2-7; 9 nucleotides line up with TRBD1. The junction had 11 bases not matched to a gene; V was cut back by 3 bases and J by 2 bases. CDR3 length equals 17 residues. Looked up from germline, CDR1 is LGHNA and CDR2 is YSLEER. CDR3: CASSHGKGQGPTYEQYF. The DNA of the CDR3 is TGCGCCAGCAGCCACGGCAAAGGACAGGGGCCGACCTACGAGCAGTACTTC.

The chain has TRBV12-3 or TRBV12-4 and TRBJ1-1; D remains unclear. Deletions cut 8 bases from V and 5 bases from J, with 15 bases between. The length of the CDR3 is 13 residues. CDR3 DNA: TGTGCCAGCCAACGGGTCGAAACGACTGAAGCTTTCTTT. It codes for CASQRVETTEAFF.

J is TRBJ2-3 and V is TRBV7-2; 13 nucleotides match TRBD2. The CDR3 is 15 residues long. V shed 6 bases and J 4 bases; nucleotides not matched to a gene: 4. Germline V CDR1 and CDR2: SGHTA, FQGNSA. The CDR3: CASRTSGGASDTQYF. In DNA, the CDR3 is TGTGCCAGCAGAACTAGCGGGGGGGCCTCAGATACGCAGTATTTT.

The chain joins TRBV5-1 to TRBJ1-1, with TRBD1 as a possible D gene (6 bases). Germline assignment: CDR1 SGHRS and CDR2 YFSETQ. This CDR3 comprises 13 residues. The V gene lost 3 bases and the J gene lost 7 bases, with 13 bases spanning the gap. The CDR3 reads CASSSRTDNEAFF. CDR3 in DNA: TGCGCCAGCAGCTCTAGGACAGATAATGAAGCTTTCTTT.

The sample holds a few counts of this clone. The gene calls are TRBV10-1 and TRBJ1-4; D is unclear. V was shortened by 0 bases and J by 2 bases, with 7 bases between the two germline ends. Germline values: CDR1 WNHNN, CDR2 SYGVQD (reference sequence). The length of the CDR3 is 15 residues. CDR3 sequence reads: CASSESWRTNEKLFF. CDR3 sequence (DNA): TGCGCCAGCAGTGAGTCGTGGAGGACTAATGAAAAACTGTTTTTT.

The rearrangement joins TRBV21-1 to TRBJ1-1. TRBV21-1 is flagged as a pseudogene. This CDR3 has 13 amino acids. The CDR3: CASSRRQGGKAFF. The CDR3 DNA is TGTGCCAGCAGCAGGCGGCAGGGAGGCAAAGCTTTCTTT.

The chain carries TRBV24-1 and TRBJ1-5; 9 nucleotides line up with TRBD1. This CDR3 region has 17 residues. The germline V gene encodes CDR1 KGHDR and CDR2 SFDVKD. The V segment lost 4 bases and the J segment 0 bases; nucleotides outside the gene matches: 6. CDR3: CATSDPRTGDSNQPQHF. The CDR3 nucleotides read TGTGCCACCAGTGACCCAAGGACAGGGGATAGCAATCAGCCCCAGCATTTT.